Listed here are 3 T cell receptor beta chains from one sample, sequenced in a study of a mutant IDH1 vaccine in newly diagnosed glioma. Only in-frame clones appear in the TCRdb table, and some are missing; sequencing was by immunoSEQ multiplex PCR. The data contain about 54,000 clones, roughly 80% of them singletons. Regarding time point: baseline, week 1 (first vaccination visit). Treatment here: pre-vaccination baseline after standard-of-care therapy. Specimen: PBMCs, collected from a glioma patient treated with radiotherapy, temozolomide or both. Receptor source: a man between 18 and 35 years old with glioma.

V gene TRBV4-1 combines with J gene TRBJ2-7, with D perhaps being TRBD1 or TRBD2 (5 bases each). V was trimmed by 3 bases and J by 2 bases, leaving 14 bases between them. Germline CDR1 reads MGHRA; CDR2 reads YSYEKL. This CDR3 has 15 amino acids. The CDR3 loop reads CASSHFRGETYEQYF. DNA for the CDR3: TGCGCCAGCAGCCACTTCAGAGGGGAAACCTACGAGCAGTACTTC.

The chain is built from TRBV4-3 and TRBJ1-4; D may be TRBD1 (6 bases). The V end was cut by 5 bases, the J end by 4 bases, with 11 bases between. The CDR3 sequence is 14 residues long. Germline lookup yields CDR1 LGHNA and CDR2 YSLEER. The CDR3 DNA reads TGCGCCAGCAGCTCAGGGGTATTTAATGAAAAACTGTTTTTT. Translated: CASSSGVFNEKLFF.

The chain uses TRBV7-2 and TRBJ2-2, with TRBD2 matching 9 bases. Germline V gene sequence: CDR1 SGHTA, CDR2 FQGNSA. V lost 6 bases and J lost 1; bases outside the gene matches: 3. The CDR3 has 15 amino acids. CDR3 amino acids: CASRKAGGNTGELFF. DNA for the CDR3: TGTGCCAGCAGGAAAGCGGGGGGGAACACCGGGGAGCTGTTTTTT.